These 25 T cell receptor beta chains were all obtained from the same sample, sequenced in a study of shared clonotypes between healthy human individuals. The assay was immunoSEQ multiplex PCR, and TCRdb's table has in-frame clones only and misses some. The table lists some 2,500,000 clones, 80% to 95% of them singletons. Sequencing was done on a sample of naive CD4+ T cells from PBMCs. Documented subset: CD45RA+ positively selected. The receptors here all came from a man aged 18-30 years in good health. Some clones in this sample may be carry-over from other donors' samples.

V and J are TRBV5-1 and TRBJ1-3; TRBD1 is a possible D gene (6 bases). CDR1 is SGHRS, CDR2 YFSETQ, per germline. The V and J ends lost 3 bases and 0 bases respectively, with 10 bases between them. The CDR3 is 15 residues long. CDR3 DNA: TGCGCCAGCAGCTCACAGGGTTTCTCTGGAAACACCATATATTTT. Translating it yields CASSSQGFSGNTIYF.

The chain links TRBV19 to TRBJ1-2; no definite D call. Germline V CDR1 and CDR2: LNHDA, SQIVND (reference sequence). The CDR3 spans 13 residues. Trimming took off 6 bases at V and 6 bases at J, with 14 bases between the two ends. CDR3 in amino acids: CASRRADADGYTF. CDR3 nucleotides: TGTGCCAGTAGGAGAGCGGACGCGGATGGCTACACCTTC.

This clone was observed a few times. The rearrangement links TRBV5-1 to TRBJ1-2, with 8 bases fitting TRBD1. V gave up 3 bases and J gave up 8 bases; unmatched junction bases: 6. Germline lookup yields CDR1 SGHRS and CDR2 YFSETQ. This CDR3 spans 13 amino acids. CDR3 sequence: CASSWTGPEGYTF. CDR3 nucleotide sequence: TGCGCCAGCAGCTGGACAGGGCCCGAAGGCTACACCTTC.

The CDR3 DNA sequence: TGTGCCAGCAGCCAGACAGGGCGGAAGAACAATGAGCAGTTCTTC. It yields the protein CASSQTGRKNNEQFF. The chain links TRBV5-6 to TRBJ2-1, with 7 bases fitting TRBD1. Germline V lookup: CDR1 SGHDT, CDR2 YYEEEE. The CDR3 runs to 15 residues. Unmatched junction bases numbered 9, after V lost 4 bases and J lost 5 bases.

The chain employs TRBV5-4 and TRBJ2-5; TRBD1 matches at 12 bases. CDR1 SGHNT and CDR2 YYREEE come from the germline V gene (reference sequence). The CDR3 consists of 16 residues. Germline trimming cut 4 bases from V and 5 bases from J; bases unmatched to any gene: 9. CDR3 loop: CASSPRDRGRGETQYF. The CDR3 nucleotides read TGTGCCAGCAGCCCCCGGGACAGGGGGCGCGGGGAGACCCAGTACTTC.

This chain connects TRBV4-2 to TRBJ1-4; D unclear. Germline V gene sequence: CDR1 LGHNA, CDR2 YNFKEQ. The CDR3 length is 15 residues. V lost 4 bases to trimming and J lost 0 bases, with 9 bases between them. CDR3 DNA: TGTGCCAGCAGCCCACGGACGTCAACTAATGAAAAACTGTTTTTT. This translates into CASSPRTSTNEKLFF.

The chain links TRBV19 to TRBJ2-5; no clear D. Germline CDR1 reads LNHDA; CDR2 reads SQIVND (reference sequence). The CDR3 sequence is 13 residues long. The germline V and J ends were trimmed by 1 base and 5 bases, with 8 bases remaining between them. As DNA, the CDR3 is TGTGCCAGTAGTATAGGACTGGGGGAGACCCAGTACTTC. It specifies CASSIGLGETQYF.

The chain has TRBV5-1 and TRBJ2-3; 10 nucleotides match TRBD2. Germline loops: CDR1 SGHRS, CDR2 YFSETQ. This CDR3 has 16 amino acids. The J segment lost 0 bases and the V segment lost 4 bases, leaving 5 bases of the junction unmatched. CDR3 sequence: CASSPIAGGSTDTQYF. CDR3 bases: TGCGCCAGCAGCCCCATAGCGGGAGGCAGCACAGATACGCAGTATTTT.

This clone was seen only once. This sequence joins TRBV5-1 and TRBJ2-1; TRBD1 agrees at 7 bases. From germline, CDR1 is SGHRS and CDR2 YFSETQ. The V segment lost 0 bases and the J segment 6 bases; nucleotides outside the gene matches: 6. The CDR3 has 15 amino acids. In nucleotides, the CDR3 is TGCGCCAGCAGCTTGGAGCCAGGGGGTCCCAATGAGCAGTTCTTC. Its protein is CASSLEPGGPNEQFF.

This rearrangement joins TRBV19 to TRBJ2-5, with 7 bases fitting TRBD1. V lost 4 bases and J lost 0; bases outside the gene matches: 11. Germline CDR1 and CDR2: LNHDA and SQIVND (reference sequence). This CDR3 has 17 amino acids. The CDR3 coding sequence is TGTGCCAGTAGTAACCACCGACAGGGCAGGTACCAAGAGACCCAGTACTTC. As protein: CASSNHRQGRYQETQYF.

Notes on this clone: Other DNA sequences in the sample encode the same CDR3. This chain connects TRBV9 to TRBJ2-7, with D uncertain. V was trimmed by 0 bases and J by 2 bases, leaving 12 bases between them. The CDR3 sequence is 15 residues long. Germline CDR1 and CDR2: SGDLS and YYNGEE. The CDR3 region has the DNA TGTGCCAGCAGCGTAGACCCAGGCTCTACCTACGAGCAGTACTTC. The encoded protein is CASSVDPGSTYEQYF.

The sample holds one count of this clone. The chain is built from TRBV6-6 and TRBJ2-2, with TRBD2 matching over 8 bases. This CDR3 has 16 residues. Germline CDR1 is MNHNY and CDR2 is SVGAGI (reference sequence). V lost 1 base, J lost 7 bases, and 8 bases stayed unmatched. The CDR3 here is CASSYLTGGTSGELFF. DNA for the CDR3: TGTGCCAGCAGTTACTTAACGGGGGGGACAAGCGGGGAGCTGTTTTTT.

With regard to this clone: Other DNA variants within this sample encode the same CDR3. V and J are TRBV28 and TRBJ2-2; no definite D call. Trimming took 7 bases from V and 3 from J, leaving 9 bases between them. The CDR3 has 13 residues. Per the germline V gene, CDR1 is MDHEN and CDR2 is SYDVKM. This CDR3 is CASNTRDTGELFF. Written as DNA, the CDR3 is TGTGCCAGCAATACTCGGGACACCGGGGAGCTGTTTTTT.

V usage is TRBV27 and J usage is TRBJ2-3, with 10 bases lining up with TRBD2. CDR1 is MNHEY and CDR2 is SMNVEV in the germline V gene (reference sequence). The V and J ends lost 2 bases and 2 bases, in that order; junction bases with no gene match: 4. The length of the CDR3 is 16 residues. The CDR3 loop is CASSLIGLAVTDTQYF. CDR3 in DNA: TGTGCCAGCAGTTTAATCGGACTAGCGGTCACAGATACGCAGTATTTT.

CDR3 loop: CASRSSRTGKTEAFF. CDR3 nucleotides: TGTGCCAGCAGATCATCTAGGACAGGGAAGACTGAAGCTTTCTTT. V is TRBV6-1 and J is TRBJ1-1; TRBD1 aligns across 8 bases. The V and J ends lost 6 bases and 5 bases, in that order; junction bases with no gene match: 11. CDR3 size: 15 residues. The V gene's germline CDR1 is MNHNS and CDR2 SASEGT.

J is TRBJ1-1 and V is TRBV10-1; TRBD1 might be the D (5 bases). Deletions cut 9 bases from V and 4 bases from J, with 24 bases between. This CDR3 is 16 amino acids long. Germline V gives CDR1 WNHNN, CDR2 SYGVQD (reference sequence). The CDR3 bases are TGCGCCAGGGCAAGCCAGGGTGCGGTGGATGTCACTGAAGCTTTCTTT. This encodes CARASQGAVDVTEAFF.

In DNA form, the CDR3 reads TGTGCCAGCAGCCCCACGCCGGGTAAACCCAGAAACTACGAGCAGTACTTC. Its protein is CASSPTPGKPRNYEQYF. The gene calls are TRBV13 and TRBJ2-7, with D hard to call. This CDR3 has 17 residues. Germline V gene data show CDR1 as PRHDT and CDR2 as FYEKMQ (reference sequence). V was trimmed by 5 bases and J by 3 bases, leaving 23 bases between them.

The chain uses TRBV7-8 and TRBJ2-3; possible D gene TRBD1, 5 bases. Germline lookup yields CDR1 SGHVS and CDR2 FQNEAQ. With 1 base removed from V and 12 bases from J, the gap between germline ends came to 20 bases. The CDR3 extends over 15 amino acids. CDR3 residues: CASSLVGLQLRVQYF. Written as DNA, the CDR3 is TGTGCCAGCAGCTTAGTGGGTCTGCAACTCAGGGTCCAGTATTTT.

The genes are TRBV5-4 and TRBJ2-1; no reliable D call. The CDR3 sequence is 12 residues long. V shed 9 bases and J shed 5 bases, with 12 bases lying between them. CDR1 and CDR2 from the germline V gene are SGHNT and YYREEE (reference sequence). CDR3 amino acids: CAIERLNNEQFF. CDR3 bases: TGTGCCATCGAGAGGCTCAACAATGAGCAGTTCTTC.

For the CDR3, the DNA is TGTGCCAGCAGCAAAGACAACTACAATGAGCAGTTCTTC. Protein sequence: CASSKDNYNEQFF. The rearrangement links TRBV9 to TRBJ2-1; D is undetermined. This CDR3 comprises 13 residues. CDR1 and CDR2 (germline): SGDLS, YYNGEE. V was shortened by 4 bases and J by 3 bases, with 8 bases between the two germline ends.

In this sample, this clone turned up a few times. This sequence joins TRBV20-1 and TRBJ1-1, with D unclear. CDR1 and CDR2 from the germline V gene are DFQATT and SNEGSKA (reference sequence). There are 11 residues in the CDR3. The ends were cut back, 7 bases at V and 6 bases at J, with 12 bases in the middle. CDR3 region: CSVSIPPEAFF. The CDR3, as DNA: TGCAGTGTCTCCATACCTCCTGAAGCTTTCTTT.

Concerning this clone: Other DNA sequences in the sample encode the same CDR3. The chain joins TRBV5-1 to TRBJ2-1, with D perhaps TRBD1 (5 bases). Trimming cost V 4 bases and J 0 bases, with 11 bases left between them. The CDR3 runs 15 residues. Germline CDR1 reads SGHRS; CDR2 reads YFSETQ. DNA of the CDR3: TGCGCCAGCAGCCTCGACAGTAGCTCCTACAATGAGCAGTTCTTC. This translates into CASSLDSSSYNEQFF.

The chain has TRBV4-2 and TRBJ2-5; unclear D gene. This CDR3 comprises 19 residues. Looked up from germline, CDR1 is LGHNA and CDR2 is YNFKEQ. The ends were cut back, 2 bases at V and 3 bases at J, with 25 bases in the middle. CDR3 region: CASSQTWRTTDARKETQYF. CDR3 in DNA: TGTGCCAGCAGCCAAACCTGGCGGACGACGGACGCGAGGAAAGAGACCCAGTACTTC.

The chain links TRBV5-1 to TRBJ2-3, with a weak D call TRBD2 (5 bases). The V gene's germline CDR1 is SGHRS and CDR2 YFSETQ. With 3 bases removed from V and 4 bases from J, the gap between germline ends came to 21 bases. The CDR3 loop spans 17 amino acids. In DNA form, the CDR3 reads TGCGCCAGCAGCTCGATCGTTCTTAGCGCATCCCCAGATACGCAGTATTTT. This encodes CASSSIVLSASPDTQYF.

This chain uses TRBV5-5 with TRBJ2-7; 13 bases line up with TRBD2. CDR3 length: 15 residues. After removal of 5 bases from V and 3 bases from J, the junction contained 5 bases not matched to a gene. Germline V CDR1 and CDR2: SGHKS, YYEKEE (reference sequence). The CDR3 sequence is CASSRLAGGLYEQYF. The CDR3 DNA is TGTGCCAGCAGTCGACTAGCGGGGGGTCTCTACGAGCAGTACTTC.